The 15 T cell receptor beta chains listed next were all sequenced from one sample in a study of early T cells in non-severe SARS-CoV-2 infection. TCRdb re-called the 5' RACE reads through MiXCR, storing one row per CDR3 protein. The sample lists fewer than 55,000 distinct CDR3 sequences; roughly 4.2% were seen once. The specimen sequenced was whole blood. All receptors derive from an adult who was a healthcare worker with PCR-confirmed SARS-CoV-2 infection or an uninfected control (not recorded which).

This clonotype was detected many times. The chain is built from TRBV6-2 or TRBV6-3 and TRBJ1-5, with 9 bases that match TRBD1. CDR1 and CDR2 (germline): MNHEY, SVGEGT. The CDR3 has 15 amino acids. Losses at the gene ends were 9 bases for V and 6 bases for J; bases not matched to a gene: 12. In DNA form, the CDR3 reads TGTGCCAGTGACCGGGACAGGGTCATTGGTCAGCCCCAGCATTTT. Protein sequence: CASDRDRVIGQPQHF.

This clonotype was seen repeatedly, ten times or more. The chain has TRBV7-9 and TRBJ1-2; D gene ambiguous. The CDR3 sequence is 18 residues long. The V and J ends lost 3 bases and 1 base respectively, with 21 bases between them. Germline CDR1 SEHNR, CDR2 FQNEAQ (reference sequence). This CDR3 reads CASSFSGRWRTNNYGYTF. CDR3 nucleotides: TGTGCCAGCAGCTTTAGCGGCCGGTGGAGGACCAATAACTATGGCTACACCTTC.

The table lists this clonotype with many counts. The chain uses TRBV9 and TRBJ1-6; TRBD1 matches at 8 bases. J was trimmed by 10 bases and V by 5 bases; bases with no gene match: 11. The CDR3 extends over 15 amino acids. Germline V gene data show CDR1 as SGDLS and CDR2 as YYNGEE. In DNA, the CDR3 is TGTGCCAGCAGTTCTATGGGGACAGGATTCTCACCCCTCCACTTT. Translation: CASSSMGTGFSPLHF.

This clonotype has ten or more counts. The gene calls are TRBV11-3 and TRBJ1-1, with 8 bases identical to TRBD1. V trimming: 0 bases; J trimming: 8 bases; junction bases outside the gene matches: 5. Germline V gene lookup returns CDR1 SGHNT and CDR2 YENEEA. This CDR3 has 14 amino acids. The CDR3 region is CASSLDRGDREAFF. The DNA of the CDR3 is TGTGCCAGCAGCTTAGATCGGGGGGACAGGGAAGCTTTCTTT. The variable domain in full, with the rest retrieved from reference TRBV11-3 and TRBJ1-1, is EAGVVQSPRYKIIEKKQPVAFWCNPISGHNTLYWYLQNLGQGPELLIRYENEEAVDDSQLPKDRFSAERLKGVDSTLKIQPAELGDSAVYLCASSLDRGDREAFFGQGTRLTVV.

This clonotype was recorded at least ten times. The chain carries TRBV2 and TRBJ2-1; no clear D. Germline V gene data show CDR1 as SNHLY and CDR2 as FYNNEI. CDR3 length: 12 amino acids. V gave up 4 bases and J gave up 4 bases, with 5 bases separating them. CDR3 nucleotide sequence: TGTGCCAGCAGTGTGGCATACAATGAGCAGTTCTTC. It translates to CASSVAYNEQFF.

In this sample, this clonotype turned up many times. The CDR3 sequence: CASSPGTGAETQYF. The CDR3 DNA sequence: TGTGCCAGCAGCCCTGGGACGGGGGCAGAGACCCAGTACTTC. This chain links TRBV11-2 with TRBJ2-5; D may match TRBD1 or TRBD2 (6 bases each). The V gene lost 5 bases and the J gene lost 4 bases, with 14 bases spanning the gap. Looked up from germline, CDR1 is SGHAT and CDR2 is FQNNGV. CDR3 size: 14 residues.

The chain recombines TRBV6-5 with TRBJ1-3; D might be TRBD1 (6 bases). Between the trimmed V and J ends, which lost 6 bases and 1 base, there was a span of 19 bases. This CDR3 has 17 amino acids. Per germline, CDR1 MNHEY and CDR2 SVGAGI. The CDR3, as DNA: TGTGCCAGCAGATCCTCTATTCATGGACAGTCTGGAAACACCATATATTTT. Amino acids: CASRSSIHGQSGNTIYF.

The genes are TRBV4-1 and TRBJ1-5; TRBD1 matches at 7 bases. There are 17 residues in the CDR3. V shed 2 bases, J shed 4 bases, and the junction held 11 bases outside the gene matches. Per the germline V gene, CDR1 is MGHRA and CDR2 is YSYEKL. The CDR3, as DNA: TGCGCCAGCAGCCAATCGGCGAGAGGACAGGCGAATCAGCCCCAGCATTTT. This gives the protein CASSQSARGQANQPQHF.

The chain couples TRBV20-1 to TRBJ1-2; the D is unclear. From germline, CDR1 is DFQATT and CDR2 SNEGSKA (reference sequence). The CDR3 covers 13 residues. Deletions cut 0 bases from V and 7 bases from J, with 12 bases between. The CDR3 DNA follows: TGCAGTGCTAGAGATACGGAGGTATCTGGCTACACCTTC. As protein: CSARDTEVSGYTF.

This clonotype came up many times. CDR3 bases: TGCAGTGCTAGACCCCGGGCGGAACATAATTCACCCCTCCACTTT. Its translation is CSARPRAEHNSPLHF. V gene TRBV20-1 combines with J gene TRBJ1-6; no clear D gene. The CDR3 totals 15 residues. Trimming pared 2 bases from V and 5 bases from J, leaving 13 bases between. Per the germline V gene, CDR1 is DFQATT and CDR2 is SNEGSKA (reference sequence).

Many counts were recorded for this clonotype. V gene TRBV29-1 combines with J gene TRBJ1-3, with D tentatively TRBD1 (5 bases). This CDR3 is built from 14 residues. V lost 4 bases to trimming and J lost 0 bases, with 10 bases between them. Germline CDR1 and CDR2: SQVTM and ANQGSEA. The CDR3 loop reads CSVVDSRSGNTIYF. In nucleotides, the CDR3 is TGCAGCGTTGTAGACAGCCGCTCTGGAAACACCATATATTTT.

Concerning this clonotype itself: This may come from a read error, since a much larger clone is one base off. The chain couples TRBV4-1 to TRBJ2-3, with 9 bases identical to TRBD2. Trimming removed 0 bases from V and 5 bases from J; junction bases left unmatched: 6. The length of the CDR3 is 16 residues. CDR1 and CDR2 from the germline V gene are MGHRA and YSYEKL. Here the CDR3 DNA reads TGCGCCAGCAGCCAAGATACTAGCGGGTACATAGATACGCAGTATTTT. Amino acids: CASSQDTSGYIDTQYF.

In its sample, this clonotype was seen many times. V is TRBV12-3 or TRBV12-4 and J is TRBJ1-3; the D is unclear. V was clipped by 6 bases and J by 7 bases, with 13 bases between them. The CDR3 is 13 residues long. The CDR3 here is CASSFTALNTIYF. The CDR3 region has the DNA TGTGCCAGCAGCTTTACGGCCCTCAACACCATATATTTT.

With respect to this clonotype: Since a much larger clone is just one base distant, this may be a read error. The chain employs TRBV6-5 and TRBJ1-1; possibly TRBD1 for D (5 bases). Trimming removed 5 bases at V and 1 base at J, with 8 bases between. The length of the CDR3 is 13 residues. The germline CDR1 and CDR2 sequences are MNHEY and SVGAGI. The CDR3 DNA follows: TGTGCCAGCAGTGACGGACAGAACACTGAAGCTTTCTTT. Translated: CASSDGQNTEAFF.

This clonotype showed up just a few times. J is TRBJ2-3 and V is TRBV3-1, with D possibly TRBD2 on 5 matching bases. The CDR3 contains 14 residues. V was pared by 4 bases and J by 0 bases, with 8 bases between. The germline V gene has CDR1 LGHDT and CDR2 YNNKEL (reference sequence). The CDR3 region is CASSRLFSTDTQYF. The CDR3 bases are TGTGCCAGCAGCCGACTATTTAGCACAGATACGCAGTATTTT.